Listed below are T cell receptor beta chains from one sample, sequenced in a study of control samples from healthy donors and cancer patients. Here immunoSEQ multiplex PCR was the method, and the copy in TCRdb shows in-frame clones only, minus some. The sample has some 150,000 clones; about 93% are singletons. Sequencing used blood. The receptors come from an older woman in good health. CDR3s include the opening cysteine and the closing phenylalanine or tryptophan. The order of the fields is J gene, V gene, CDR3 protein.

j_gene: TRBJ2-3; v_gene: TRBV4-3; CDR3aa: CASSQDGGLAGLINTQYF
j_gene: TRBJ1-3; v_gene: TRBV21-1; CDR3aa: CASIATGGSGNTIYF
j_gene: TRBJ1-2; v_gene: TRBV4-3; CDR3aa: CASSQNDRANYGYTF
j_gene: TRBJ1-2; v_gene: TRBV27; CDR3aa: CASTNAGQAKTAYGYTF
j_gene: TRBJ2-7; v_gene: TRBV5-6; CDR3aa: CASSQVNYEQYF
j_gene: TRBJ2-2; v_gene: TRBV7-9; CDR3aa: CASRGPIRRDTGELFF
j_gene: TRBJ2-5; v_gene: TRBV6-2/TRBV6-3; CDR3aa: CASSILGETQYF
j_gene: TRBJ1-6; v_gene: TRBV5-6; CDR3aa: CASSRRGGMDSPLHF
j_gene: TRBJ2-7; v_gene: TRBV7-3; CDR3aa: CASSSGQIYEQYF
j_gene: TRBJ1-5; v_gene: TRBV27; CDR3aa: CASKGGGGDNQPQHF
j_gene: TRBJ2-3; v_gene: TRBV7-2; CDR3aa: CASSSSGSSTDTQYF
j_gene: TRBJ1-1; v_gene: TRBV7-9; CDR3aa: CASSLGMEGGTEAFF
j_gene: TRBJ2-5; v_gene: TRBV5-4; CDR3aa: CASSLELAGAQETQYF
j_gene: TRBJ2-1; v_gene: TRBV4-2; CDR3aa: CASSQVSGGGNEQFF
j_gene: TRBJ1-2; v_gene: TRBV19; CDR3aa: CASSITLQGLVTYTF
j_gene: TRBJ1-2; v_gene: TRBV12-5; CDR3aa: CASGLAVPKGSPRFNYGYTF
j_gene: TRBJ1-1; v_gene: TRBV6-5; CDR3aa: CASSYGQVTNTEAFF
j_gene: TRBJ1-5; v_gene: TRBV9; CDR3aa: CASSADRGDQPQHF
j_gene: TRBJ1-3; v_gene: TRBV5-1; CDR3aa: CASSPKTGAYSGNTIYF
j_gene: TRBJ1-1; v_gene: TRBV3-1/TRBV3-2; CDR3aa: CASSQSWQAKTEAFF
j_gene: TRBJ2-5; v_gene: TRBV18; CDR3aa: CASSPIYGGPQETQYF
j_gene: TRBJ1-5; v_gene: TRBV30; CDR3aa: CAWSMGALSQPQHF
j_gene: TRBJ1-2; v_gene: TRBV20-1; CDR3aa: CSASSGDDGYTF
j_gene: TRBJ2-7; v_gene: TRBV19; CDR3aa: CASRRGQSSYEQYF
j_gene: TRBJ1-4; v_gene: TRBV30; CDR3aa: CASAGVYEKLFF
j_gene: TRBJ2-3; v_gene: TRBV5-1; CDR3aa: CASSLPTDTQYF
j_gene: TRBJ2-1; v_gene: TRBV9; CDR3aa: CASSVVGGAGNEQFF
j_gene: TRBJ1-2; v_gene: TRBV29-1; CDR3aa: CSVEDGYTF
j_gene: TRBJ1-5; v_gene: TRBV6-6; CDR3aa: CASRGVVNQPQHF
j_gene: TRBJ2-1; v_gene: TRBV6-5; CDR3aa: CASSYTGLAAVNEQFF
j_gene: TRBJ1-1; v_gene: TRBV18; CDR3aa: CASSLPSLDTEAFF
j_gene: TRBJ1-2; v_gene: TRBV13; CDR3aa: CASSRQVSYGYTF
j_gene: TRBJ2-3; v_gene: TRBV29-1; CDR3aa: CSGDSAQNTQYF
j_gene: TRBJ2-3; v_gene: TRBV27; CDR3aa: CASSLLTTSTDTQYF